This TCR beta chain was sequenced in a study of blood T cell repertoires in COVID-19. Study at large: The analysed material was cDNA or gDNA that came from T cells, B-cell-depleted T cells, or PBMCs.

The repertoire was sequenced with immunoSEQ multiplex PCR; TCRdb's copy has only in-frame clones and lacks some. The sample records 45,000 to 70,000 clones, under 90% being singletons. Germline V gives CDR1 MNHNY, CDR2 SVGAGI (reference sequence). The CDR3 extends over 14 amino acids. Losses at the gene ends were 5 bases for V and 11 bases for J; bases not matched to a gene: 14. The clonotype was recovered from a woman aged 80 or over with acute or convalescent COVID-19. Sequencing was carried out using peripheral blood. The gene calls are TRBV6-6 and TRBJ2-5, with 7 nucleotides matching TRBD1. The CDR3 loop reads CASSGRDRARIQYF. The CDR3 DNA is TGTGCCAGCAGTGGCCGGGACAGAGCTAGGATTCAGTACTTC.